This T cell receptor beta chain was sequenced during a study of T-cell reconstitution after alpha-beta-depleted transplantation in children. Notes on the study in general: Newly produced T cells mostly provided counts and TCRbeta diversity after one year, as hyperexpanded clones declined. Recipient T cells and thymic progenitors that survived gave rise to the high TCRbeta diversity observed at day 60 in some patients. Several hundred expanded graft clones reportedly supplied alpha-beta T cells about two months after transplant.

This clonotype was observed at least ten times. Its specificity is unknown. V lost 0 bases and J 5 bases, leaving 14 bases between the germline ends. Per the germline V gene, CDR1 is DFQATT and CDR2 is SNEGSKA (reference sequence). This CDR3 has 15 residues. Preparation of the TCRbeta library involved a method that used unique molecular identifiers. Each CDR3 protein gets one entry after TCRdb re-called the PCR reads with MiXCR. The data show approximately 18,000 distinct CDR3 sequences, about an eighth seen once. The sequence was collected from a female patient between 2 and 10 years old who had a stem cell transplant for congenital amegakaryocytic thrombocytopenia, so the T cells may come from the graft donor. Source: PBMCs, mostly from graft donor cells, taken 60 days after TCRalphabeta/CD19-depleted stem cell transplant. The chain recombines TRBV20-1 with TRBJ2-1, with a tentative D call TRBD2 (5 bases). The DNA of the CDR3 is TGCAGTGCTAGAGAGTGGAGTGGAGCGGACAATGAGCAGTTCTTC. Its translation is CSAREWSGADNEQFF.